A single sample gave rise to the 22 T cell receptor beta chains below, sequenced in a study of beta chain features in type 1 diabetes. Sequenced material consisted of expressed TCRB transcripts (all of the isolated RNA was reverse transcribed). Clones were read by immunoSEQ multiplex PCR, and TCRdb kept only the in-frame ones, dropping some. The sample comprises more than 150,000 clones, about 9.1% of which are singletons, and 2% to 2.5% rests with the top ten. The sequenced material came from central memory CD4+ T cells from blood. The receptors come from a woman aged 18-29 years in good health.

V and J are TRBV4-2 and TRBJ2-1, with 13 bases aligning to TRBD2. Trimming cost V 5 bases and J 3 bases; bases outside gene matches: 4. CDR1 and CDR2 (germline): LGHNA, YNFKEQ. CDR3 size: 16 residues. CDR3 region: CASSSRTSGSYNEQFF. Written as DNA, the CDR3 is TGTGCCAGCAGCTCCCGGACTAGCGGGAGCTACAATGAGCAGTTCTTC.

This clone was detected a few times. CDR3 nucleotide sequence: TGTGCCAGCAGACCCGACAGGTGGGGCTACAATGAGCAGTTCTTC. It translates to CASRPDRWGYNEQFF. The chain links TRBV2 to TRBJ2-1; a weak D match, TRBD1 (6 bases). This CDR3 comprises 15 residues. In germline, CDR1 is SNHLY, CDR2 FYNNEI. V lost 6 bases and J lost 3, with 15 bases in between.

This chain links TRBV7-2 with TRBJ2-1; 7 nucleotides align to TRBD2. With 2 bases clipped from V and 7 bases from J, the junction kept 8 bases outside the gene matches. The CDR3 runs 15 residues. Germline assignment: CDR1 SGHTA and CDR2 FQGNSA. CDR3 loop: CASSLMGLRGNEQFF. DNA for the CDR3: TGTGCCAGCAGCTTAATGGGGTTGCGGGGGAATGAGCAGTTCTTC. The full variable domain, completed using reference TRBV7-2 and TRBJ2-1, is GAGVSQSPSNKVTEKGKDVELRCDPISGHTALYWYRQSLGQGLEFLIYFQGNSAPDKSGLPSDRFSAERTGGSVSTLTIQRTQQEDSAVYLCASSLMGLRGNEQFFGPGTRLTVL.

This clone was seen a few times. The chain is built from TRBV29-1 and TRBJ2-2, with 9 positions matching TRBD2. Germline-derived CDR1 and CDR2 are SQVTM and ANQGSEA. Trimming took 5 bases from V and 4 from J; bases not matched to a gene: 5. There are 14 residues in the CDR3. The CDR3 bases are TGCAGCGTTTCTAGCGGGATATTCACCGGGGAGCTGTTTTTT. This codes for CSVSSGIFTGELFF.

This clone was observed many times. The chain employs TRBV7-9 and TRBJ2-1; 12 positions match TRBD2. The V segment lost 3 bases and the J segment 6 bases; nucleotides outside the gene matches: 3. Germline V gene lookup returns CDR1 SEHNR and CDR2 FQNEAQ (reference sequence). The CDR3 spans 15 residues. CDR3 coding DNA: TGTGCCAGCAGCTTGACTAGCGGGAGTGGCAATGAGCAGTTCTTC. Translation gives CASSLTSGSGNEQFF.

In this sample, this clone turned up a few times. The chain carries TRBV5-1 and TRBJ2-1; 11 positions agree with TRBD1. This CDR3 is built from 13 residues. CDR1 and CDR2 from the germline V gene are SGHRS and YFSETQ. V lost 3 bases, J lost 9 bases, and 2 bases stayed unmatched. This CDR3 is CASSWGQGGEQFF. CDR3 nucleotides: TGCGCCAGCAGCTGGGGACAGGGGGGTGAGCAGTTCTTC.

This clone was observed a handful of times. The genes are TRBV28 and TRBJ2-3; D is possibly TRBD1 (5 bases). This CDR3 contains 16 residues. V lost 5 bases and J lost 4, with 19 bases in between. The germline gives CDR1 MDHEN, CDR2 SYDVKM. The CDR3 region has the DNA TGTGCCAGCAGTCCCTCCGACAGTAGGCCCCCAGATACGCAGTATTTT. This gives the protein CASSPSDSRPPDTQYF. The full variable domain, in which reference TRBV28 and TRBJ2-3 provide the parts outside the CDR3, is DVKVTQSSRYLVKRTGEKVFLECVQDMDHENMFWYRQDPGLGLRLIYFSYDVKMKEKGDIPEGYSVSREKKERFSLILESASTNQTSMYLCASSPSDSRPPDTQYFGPGTRLTVL.

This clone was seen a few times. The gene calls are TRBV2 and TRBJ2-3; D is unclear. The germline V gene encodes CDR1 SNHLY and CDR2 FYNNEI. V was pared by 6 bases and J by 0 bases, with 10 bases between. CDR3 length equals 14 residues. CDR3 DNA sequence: TGTGCCAGCAGAGAGTTATTTAGCACAGATACGCAGTATTTT. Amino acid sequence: CASRELFSTDTQYF.

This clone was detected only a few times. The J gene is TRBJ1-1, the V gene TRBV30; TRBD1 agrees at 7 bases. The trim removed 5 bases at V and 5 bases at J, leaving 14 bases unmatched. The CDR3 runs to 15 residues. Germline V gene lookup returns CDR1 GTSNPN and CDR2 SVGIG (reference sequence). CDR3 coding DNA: TGTGCCTGGGACCGGACAGGAACCGGCGTAACTGAAGCTTTCTTT. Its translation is CAWDRTGTGVTEAFF.

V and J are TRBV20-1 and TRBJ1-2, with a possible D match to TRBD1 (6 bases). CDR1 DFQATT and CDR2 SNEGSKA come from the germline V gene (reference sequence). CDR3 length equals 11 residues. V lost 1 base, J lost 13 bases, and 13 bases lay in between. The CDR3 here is CSARADRLITF. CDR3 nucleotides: TGCAGTGCTAGAGCCGACAGGTTAATCACCTTC.

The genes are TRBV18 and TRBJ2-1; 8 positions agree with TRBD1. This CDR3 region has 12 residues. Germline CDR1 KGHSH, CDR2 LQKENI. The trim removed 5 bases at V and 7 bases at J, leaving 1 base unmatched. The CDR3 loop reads CASSGQGNEQFF. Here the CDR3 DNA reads TGTGCCAGCTCAGGACAGGGAAATGAGCAGTTCTTC.

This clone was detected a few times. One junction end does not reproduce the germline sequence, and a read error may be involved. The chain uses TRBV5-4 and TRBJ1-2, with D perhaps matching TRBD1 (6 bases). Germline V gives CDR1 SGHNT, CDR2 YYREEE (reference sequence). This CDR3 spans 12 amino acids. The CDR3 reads CASSLDSSGYTF. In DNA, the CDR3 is TGTGCCAGCAGTTTGGACAGCTCTGGCTACACCTTC.

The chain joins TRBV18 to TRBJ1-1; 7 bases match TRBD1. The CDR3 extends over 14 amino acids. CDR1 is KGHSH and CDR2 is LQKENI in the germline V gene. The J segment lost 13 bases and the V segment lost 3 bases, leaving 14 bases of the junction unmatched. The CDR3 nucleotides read TGTGCCAGCTCACCGGGGACAGATTTAACCAGAGTTTTCTTT. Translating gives CASSPGTDLTRVFF.

CDR3 protein: CASSLVSVGNYGYTF. The CDR3 DNA reads as TGCGCCAGCAGCTTGGTTAGTGTTGGTAACTATGGCTACACCTTC. The chain links TRBV5-1 to TRBJ1-2; D not resolved. Germline CDR1 SGHRS, CDR2 YFSETQ. The ends were cut back, 0 bases at V and 1 base at J, with 10 bases in the middle. There are 15 residues in the CDR3. Full variable domain (outside the CDR3, taken from reference TRBV5-1 and TRBJ1-2): KAGVTQTPRYLIKTRGQQVTLSCSPISGHRSVSWYQQTPGQGLQFLFEYFSETQRNKGNFPGRFSGRQFSNSRSEMNVSTLELGDSALYLCASSLVSVGNYGYTFGSGTRLTVV.

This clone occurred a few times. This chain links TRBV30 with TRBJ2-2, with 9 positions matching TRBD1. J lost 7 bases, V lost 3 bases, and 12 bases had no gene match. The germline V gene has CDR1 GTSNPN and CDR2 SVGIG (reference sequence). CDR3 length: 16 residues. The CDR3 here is CAWSGSTGGSIGELFF. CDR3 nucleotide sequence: TGTGCCTGGAGCGGGTCGACAGGGGGATCGATCGGGGAGCTGTTTTTT. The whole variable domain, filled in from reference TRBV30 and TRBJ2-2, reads SQTIHQWPATLVQPVGSPLSLECTVEGTSNPNLYWYRQAAGRGLQLLFYSVGIGQISSEVPQNLSASRPQDRQFILSSKKLLLSDSGFYLCAWSGSTGGSIGELFFGEGSRLTVL.

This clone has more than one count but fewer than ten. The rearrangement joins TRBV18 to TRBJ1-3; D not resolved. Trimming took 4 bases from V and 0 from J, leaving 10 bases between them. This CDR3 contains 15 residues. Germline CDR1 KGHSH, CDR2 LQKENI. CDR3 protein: CASSRSLTSGNTIYF. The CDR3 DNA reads TGTGCCAGCTCACGGAGTCTTACCTCTGGAAACACCATATATTTT.

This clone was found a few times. CDR3 protein: CASSISPGGIPFF. The CDR3 DNA follows: TGTGCCAGCAGCATCTCTCCGGGGGGGATCCCGTTCTTC. This chain links TRBV7-8 with TRBJ2-1; 8 nucleotides line up with TRBD2. Germline V lookup: CDR1 SGHVS, CDR2 FQNEAQ. CDR3 length equals 13 residues. The J segment lost 15 bases and the V segment lost 5 bases, leaving 12 bases of the junction unmatched.

In DNA, the CDR3 is TGTGCCAGCAGCCAACAGAACACTGAAGCTTTCTTT. Protein: CASSQQNTEAFF. The chain employs TRBV7-2 and TRBJ1-1; D gene unclear. Germline CDR1 and CDR2: SGHTA and FQGNSA. The CDR3 runs 12 residues. Deletions cut 5 bases from V and 1 base from J, with 5 bases between.

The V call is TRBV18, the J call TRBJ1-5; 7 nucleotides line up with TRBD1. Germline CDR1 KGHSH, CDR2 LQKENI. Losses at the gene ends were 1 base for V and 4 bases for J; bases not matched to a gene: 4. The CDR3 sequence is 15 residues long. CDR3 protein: CASSPRQGGNQPQHF. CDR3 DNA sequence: TGTGCCAGCTCACCACGACAGGGCGGGAATCAGCCCCAGCATTTT.

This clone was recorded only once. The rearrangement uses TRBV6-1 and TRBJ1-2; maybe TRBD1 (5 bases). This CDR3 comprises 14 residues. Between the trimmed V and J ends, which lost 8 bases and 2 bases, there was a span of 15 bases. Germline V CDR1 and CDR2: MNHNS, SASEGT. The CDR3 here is CASDPGGSNYGYTF. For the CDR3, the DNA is TGTGCCAGCGATCCCGGGGGGTCGAACTATGGCTACACCTTC.

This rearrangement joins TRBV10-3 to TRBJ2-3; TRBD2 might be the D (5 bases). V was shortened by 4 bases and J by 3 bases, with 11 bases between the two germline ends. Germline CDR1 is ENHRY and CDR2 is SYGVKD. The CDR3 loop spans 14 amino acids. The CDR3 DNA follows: TGTGCCATCAGTGCGTCAGCGGTTACAGATACGCAGTATTTT. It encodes CAISASAVTDTQYF.

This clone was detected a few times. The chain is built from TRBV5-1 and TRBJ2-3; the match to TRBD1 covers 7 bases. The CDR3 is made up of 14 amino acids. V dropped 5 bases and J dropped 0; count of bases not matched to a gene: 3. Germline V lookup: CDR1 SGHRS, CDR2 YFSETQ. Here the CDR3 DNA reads TGCGCCAGCAGTCCCAGGGGGAGCACAGATACGCAGTATTTT. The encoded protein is CASSPRGSTDTQYF.